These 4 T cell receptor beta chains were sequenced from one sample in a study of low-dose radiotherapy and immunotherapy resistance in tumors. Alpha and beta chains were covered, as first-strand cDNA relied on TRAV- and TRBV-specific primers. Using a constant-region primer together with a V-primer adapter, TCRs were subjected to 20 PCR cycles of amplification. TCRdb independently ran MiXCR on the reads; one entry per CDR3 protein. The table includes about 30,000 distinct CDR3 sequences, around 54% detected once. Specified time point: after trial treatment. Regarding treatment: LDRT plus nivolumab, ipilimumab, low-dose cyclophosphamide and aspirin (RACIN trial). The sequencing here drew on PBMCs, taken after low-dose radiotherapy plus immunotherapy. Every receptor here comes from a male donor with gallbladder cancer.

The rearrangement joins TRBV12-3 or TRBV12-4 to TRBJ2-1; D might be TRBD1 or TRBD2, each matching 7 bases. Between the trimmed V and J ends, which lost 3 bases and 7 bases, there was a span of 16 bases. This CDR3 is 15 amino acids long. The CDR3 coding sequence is TGTGCCAGCAGTTTCCAGCAGGGGGGGGCTAATGAGCAGTTCTTC. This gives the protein CASSFQQGGANEQFF.

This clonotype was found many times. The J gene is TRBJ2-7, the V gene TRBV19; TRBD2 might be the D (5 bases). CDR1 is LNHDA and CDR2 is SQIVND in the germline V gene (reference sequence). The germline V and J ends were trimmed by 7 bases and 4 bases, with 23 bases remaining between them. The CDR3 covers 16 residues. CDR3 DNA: TGTGCCAGTAAGAAAGACGCGGCCCAGGACTCTTACGAGCAGTACTTC. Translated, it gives CASKKDAAQDSYEQYF.

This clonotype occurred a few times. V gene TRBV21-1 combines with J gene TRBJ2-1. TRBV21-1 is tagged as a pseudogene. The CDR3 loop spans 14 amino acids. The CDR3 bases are TGTGCCAGCAGCTGCATAGGGTCCTACAATGAGCAGTTCTTC. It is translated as CASSCIGSYNEQFF.

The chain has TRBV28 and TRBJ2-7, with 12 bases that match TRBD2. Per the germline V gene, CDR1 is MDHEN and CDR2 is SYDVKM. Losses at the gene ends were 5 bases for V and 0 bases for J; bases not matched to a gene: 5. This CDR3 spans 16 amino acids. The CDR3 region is CASSTSGRTSSYEQYF. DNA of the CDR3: TGTGCCAGCAGTACTAGCGGGAGGACCTCCTCCTACGAGCAGTACTTC.